This is a list of T cell receptor beta chains from one sample in a study of blood T cells in healthy people across ages. TCRdb processed the 5' RACE reads anew with MiXCR; each CDR3 protein has one entry. Of 700,000 or so distinct CDR3 sequences listed, around two fifths are singletons. The sequenced material came from blood. These TCRs come from an elderly man in good health. The CDR3 runs from the conserved cysteine through the conserved F or W. Each record gives: V gene, clone size, D gene, J gene, CDR3 DNA, CDR3 protein. A D gene is named only where the DNA matches it firmly. Only part of the rows carry a size: once, few, many, or a class if the clone is expanded.

v_call: TRBV28; clone_size: few; d_call: .; j_call: TRBJ1-2; cdr3_nt: TGTGCCAGCAGTCGCAACAGGTTCCTTGGCTACACCTTC; cdr3_aa: CASSRNRFLGYTF
v_call: TRBV4-2; clone_size: few; d_call: TRBD1; j_call: TRBJ1-6; cdr3_nt: TGTGCCAGCAGCCAAGATATGGTCCAGGGGGGTTCACCCCTCCACTTT; cdr3_aa: CASSQDMVQGGSPLHF
v_call: TRBV7-9; clone_size: .; d_call: .; j_call: TRBJ2-1; cdr3_nt: TGTGCCAGCAGCTTAATAGCTCCCAGCTCCTACAATGAGCAGTTCTTC; cdr3_aa: CASSLIAPSSYNEQFF
v_call: TRBV4-1; clone_size: .; d_call: .; j_call: TRBJ2-1; cdr3_nt: TGCGCCAGCAGCCAAGATGTGGCCTCGGGATTACCCCACAATGAGCAGTTCTTC; cdr3_aa: CASSQDVASGLPHNEQFF
v_call: TRBV30; clone_size: many; d_call: TRBD2; j_call: TRBJ2-3; cdr3_nt: TGTGCCTGGAGTCGGGCGGGAGGGAGAACAGATACGCAGTATTTT; cdr3_aa: CAWSRAGGRTDTQYF
v_call: TRBV5-1; clone_size: few; d_call: .; j_call: TRBJ2-3; cdr3_nt: TGCGCCAGCAGCTTGAGTCTCCACACAGATACGCAGTATTTT; cdr3_aa: CASSLSLHTDTQYF
v_call: TRBV6-2/TRBV6-3; clone_size: many; d_call: TRBD1; j_call: TRBJ2-3; cdr3_nt: TGTGCCAGCAGCCTCGACAGGGGAGATACGCAGTATTTT; cdr3_aa: CASSLDRGDTQYF
v_call: TRBV28; clone_size: .; d_call: TRBD2; j_call: TRBJ2-4; cdr3_nt: TGTGCCAGCAGTTTTTGGTCCGGCGGGGGGCCAGACGTGTACTTC; cdr3_aa: CASSFWSGGGPDVYF
v_call: TRBV24-1; clone_size: .; d_call: .; j_call: TRBJ1-2; cdr3_nt: TGTGCCACCAGTGATTGGTACAGGGTCGGTGGCTACACCTTC; cdr3_aa: CATSDWYRVGGYTF
v_call: TRBV7-6; clone_size: .; d_call: TRBD2; j_call: TRBJ2-1; cdr3_nt: TGTGCCAGCAGCAAGTCACTAGCGGGAGGGCGGGCTGAGCAGTTCTTC; cdr3_aa: CASSKSLAGGRAEQFF